This T cell receptor beta chain was profiled in a study of CD8+ T cells in alopecia areata. Germline lookup yields CDR1 SEHNR and CDR2 FQNEAQ (reference sequence). CDR3 length equals 14 residues. The germline V and J ends were trimmed by 6 bases and 5 bases, with 15 bases remaining between them. Notes on this clone: The target antigen is unknown.

Overall study results and limits: While tofacitinib was given, many expanded lesional clones persisted in scalp and blood. Scalp clonality, together with expanded CD8+ clones among the top 100, fell significantly with tofacitinib.

The sample's treatment: oral pan-JAK inhibitor, 5-10 mg twice daily. Samples from alopecia areata patients were lesional scalp punch biopsies and peripheral blood. Once RNA had been extracted, it was reverse transcribed into cDNA to act as the sequencing template. TCRdb keeps only in-frame clones here, not all; method: immunoSEQ multiplex PCR. The sample lists 120,000 to 150,000 clones, about 88% occurring once. This sequence joins TRBV7-9 and TRBJ2-3, with TRBD2 as a possible D gene (5 bases). The starting material was CD8+ T cells sorted from blood, obtained at week 4, from a patient treated with tofacitinib. The source of this sequence is a human donor with alopecia areata. As DNA, the CDR3 is TGTGCCAGCAGACCCGCACCCGGGAAAGATACGCAGTATTTT. This translates into CASRPAPGKDTQYF. The variable domain in full, completed from reference TRBV7-9 and TRBJ2-3, reads DTGVSQNPRHKITKRGQNVTFRCDPISEHNRLYWYRQTLGQGPEFLTYFQNEAQLEKSRLLSDRFSAERPKGSFSTLEIQRTEQGDSAMYLCASRPAPGKDTQYFGPGTRLTVL.